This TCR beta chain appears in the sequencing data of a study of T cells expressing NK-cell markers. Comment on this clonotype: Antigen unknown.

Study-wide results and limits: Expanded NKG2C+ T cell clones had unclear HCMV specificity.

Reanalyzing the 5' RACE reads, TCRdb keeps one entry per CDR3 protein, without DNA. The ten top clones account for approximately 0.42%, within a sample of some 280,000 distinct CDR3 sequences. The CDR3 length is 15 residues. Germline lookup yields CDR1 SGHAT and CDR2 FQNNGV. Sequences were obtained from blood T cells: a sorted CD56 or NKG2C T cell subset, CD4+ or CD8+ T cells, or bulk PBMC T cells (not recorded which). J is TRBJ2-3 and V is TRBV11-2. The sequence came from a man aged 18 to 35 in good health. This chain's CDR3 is CASSYMLGDTDTQYF.